Listed below are T cell receptor beta chains from one sample, sequenced in a study of CD8 T cells in ankylosing spondylitis. TCRdb recomputed calls from the 5' RACE reads with MiXCR, one row per CDR3 protein. The repertoire holds approximately 540,000 distinct CDR3 sequences, approximately 11% seen once, with approximately 6.3% in the top ten. The sequencing input was blood, either unsorted or a sorted T cell fraction (not recorded which). The receptors stem from a male donor with ankylosing spondylitis. Both conserved end residues are part of each CDR3. A D gene is named only where the DNA matches it firmly. Only some rows state a clone size, as once, few, many or a class for expanded clones.

>TRBV14|few|TRBJ1-1|.
CASSQDRTAGTEAFF
TGTGCCAGCAGCCAAGATCGGACGGCCGGCACTGAAGCTTTCTTT
>TRBV20-1|.|TRBJ2-4|.
CSASRGEEVGHIQYF
TGCAGTGCTAGCAGGGGGGAGGAGGTTGGACACATTCAGTACTTC
>TRBV27|.|TRBJ1-5|.
CASSPLPDSRAQPQHF
TGTGCCAGCAGTCCCTTACCGGACAGTCGAGCTCAGCCCCAGCATTTT
>TRBV3-1|.|TRBJ2-5|.
CASTPPGAGTQYF
TGTGCCAGCACCCCACCTGGCGCGGGGACCCAGTACTTC
>TRBV6-4|many|TRBJ2-1|.
CASSAAPRLGSEQFF
TGTGCCAGCAGTGCCGCTCCCCGACTAGGGAGTGAGCAGTTCTTC
>TRBV5-1|.|TRBJ1-1|TRBD1
CASSLGTGGKGTEAFF
TGCGCCAGCAGCCTCGGGACAGGGGGAAAAGGCACTGAAGCTTTCTTT
>TRBV27|.|TRBJ2-7|.
CASKTLDYEQYF
TGTGCCAGCAAGACCCTAGATTACGAGCAGTACTTC
>TRBV5-1|many|TRBJ2-1|.
CASSLGGAKRDNEQFF
TGCGCCAGCAGCTTAGGTGGAGCCAAGCGGGACAATGAGCAGTTCTTC
>TRBV7-8|.|TRBJ1-3|.
CASSLSLSGFSGNTIYF
TGTGCCAGCAGCTTATCTCTGTCGGGGTTCTCTGGAAACACCATATATTTT
>TRBV6-5|few|TRBJ1-4|.
CASSYLGATNEKLFF
TGTGCCAGCAGTTACTTAGGGGCAACTAATGAAAAACTGTTTTTT